Here is one TCR beta chain with its context. The target antigen is unknown. These data come from a study of T-cell reconstitution after alpha-beta-depleted transplantation in children. The germline V gene encodes CDR1 DFQATT and CDR2 SNEGSKA (reference sequence). Trimming left V 3 bases short and J 8 bases short, with 23 bases between. This CDR3 has 16 residues. Overall study findings and caveats: Surviving recipient cells, namely T cells and thymic progenitors, were the source of high day-60 TCRbeta diversity in some patients. When one year had passed after transplant, most T-cell counts and diversity came from newly produced T cells.

For TCRbeta, the library was prepared with unique molecular identifiers. Via MiXCR, TCRdb re-called the PCR reads, giving one row per CDR3 protein. The sample comprises a few hundred thousand distinct CDR3 sequences, about 26% of which are singletons, and about 2.8% rests with the top ten. This sequence joins TRBV20-1 and TRBJ2-1; perhaps TRBD2 as D (6 bases). The receptor comes from a girl aged 2-10 years with Fanconi anemia, due to receive a stem cell transplant. Here the sequenced sample was PBMCs, taken before TCRalphabeta/CD19-depleted stem cell transplant. The CDR3 region is CSASPATSRSLHEQFF. The CDR3, as DNA: TGCAGTGCTAGCCCCGCGACTAGTAGGTCGCTCCATGAGCAGTTCTTC.